The sequence of this T cell receptor (beta chain) was determined in a study of T cell responses to AZD1222 COVID-19 vaccine. The table came from immunoSEQ multiplex PCR; TCRdb's copy has only in-frame clones and leaves some out. The data show about 92,000 clones, under 90% seen once. The table lists this clone with a few counts. This CDR3 spans 15 amino acids. V lost 5 bases and J 3 bases, leaving 16 bases between the germline ends. Germline-derived CDR1 and CDR2 are LNHDA and SQIVND (reference sequence). The receptor was derived from an adult in good health. The chain is built from TRBV19 and TRBJ1-1; D is unclear. Sequencing was performed on peripheral blood, taken on day 0 of AZD1222 vaccination. For the CDR3, the DNA is TGTGCCAGTAGTCCCAGTGGACGGAGTTACACTGAAGCTTTCTTT. This sequence encodes CASSPSGRSYTEAFF.